A selection of T cell receptor beta chains follows, all from one sample in a study of T cell repertoires in cytomegalovirus infection. TCRdb called the reads again in MiXCR, with one record for every CDR3 protein. In the table there are approximately 1,000,000 distinct CDR3 sequences, approximately 33% of which are singletons. These receptors' targets are unknown. Here the sequenced sample was cultured CD8+ T cells from PBMCs, taken from culture after CMV antigen stimulation. The receptors were gathered from a human donor in good health (CMV status not recorded). Some clones in this sample may be carry-over from other donors' samples. Each CDR3 is given with its conserved first and last residue. D genes are given only for firm matches. Size is stated for part of the rows, as once, few or many counts, or as a class when the clone is expanded.

D: -; V: TRBV5-8; J: TRBJ2-7; size: -; DNA: TGTGCCAGCAGCTGGGGGGCTAGCGGCCTTAGCTCCTACGAGCAGTACTTC; CDR3: CASSWGASGLSSYEQYF
D: -; V: TRBV7-4; J: TRBJ1-4; size: -; DNA: TGTGCCAGCAGCTTAGGAACGAGCGGGGGTAATGAAAAACTGTTTTTT; CDR3: CASSLGTSGGNEKLFF
D: -; V: TRBV7-8; J: TRBJ1-1; size: -; DNA: TGTGCCAGCAGCTTATTCGGGAAGAACACTGAAGCTTTCTTT; CDR3: CASSLFGKNTEAFF
D: -; V: TRBV12-5; J: TRBJ1-5; size: few; DNA: TGTGCTAGTGGGAAAGCCGACACTCAGCCCCAGCATTTT; CDR3: CASGKADTQPQHF
D: -; V: TRBV7-2; J: TRBJ1-6; size: -; DNA: TGTGCCAACAGCTTAGCACAGGGTTTTTCACCCCTCCACTTT; CDR3: CANSLAQGFSPLHF
D: -; V: TRBV5-4; J: TRBJ2-3; size: -; DNA: TGTGCCAGCAGCTTGTCGCAAACAGATACGCAGTATTTT; CDR3: CASSLSQTDTQYF
D: -; V: TRBV15; J: TRBJ1-1; size: -; DNA: TGTGCCACCAGCTCTAGACGGCCGATTGAAGCTTTCTTT; CDR3: CATSSRRPIEAFF
D: -; V: TRBV7-9; J: TRBJ1-2; size: few; DNA: TGTGCCAGCAGCTCACCGGGACGGATCTATGGCTACACCTTC; CDR3: CASSSPGRIYGYTF
D: -; V: TRBV7-6; J: TRBJ2-7; size: few; DNA: TGTGCCAGCAGCTTTAGGGACGCTCCCTACGAGCAGTACTTC; CDR3: CASSFRDAPYEQYF
D: TRBD1; V: TRBV5-1; J: TRBJ2-5; size: few; DNA: TGCGCCAGCAGCTCCGGTGTGACAGGGGGCCCCCAAGAGACCCAGTACTTC; CDR3: CASSSGVTGGPQETQYF
D: TRBD2; V: TRBV7-6; J: TRBJ2-3; size: -; DNA: TGTGCCAGCAGCCCCGGAACAGCGGGGGAATCAGATACGCAGTATTTT; CDR3: CASSPGTAGESDTQYF
D: TRBD2; V: TRBV6-1; J: TRBJ2-2; size: -; DNA: TGTGCCAGCAGTGATGTAGCGGGGGCCCTCGACACCGGGGAGCTGTTTTTT; CDR3: CASSDVAGALDTGELFF
D: TRBD1; V: TRBV2; J: TRBJ2-1; size: -; DNA: TGTGCCAGCAGTGAAGCGCTAGAGGGGGCGTCTTATGAGCAGTTCTTC; CDR3: CASSEALEGASYEQFF
D: -; V: TRBV9; J: TRBJ2-7; size: -; DNA: TGTGCCAGCAGCTCTCGGGACCACCCATTCTACGAGCAGTACTTC; CDR3: CASSSRDHPFYEQYF
D: TRBD1; V: TRBV4-1; J: TRBJ2-1; size: -; DNA: TGCGCCAGCAGAACGGGACAGAGCTCCTACAATGAGCAGTTCTTC; CDR3: CASRTGQSSYNEQFF
D: -; V: TRBV10-1; J: TRBJ1-1; size: few; DNA: TGCGCCAGCAGTGAGTCTTATGGGCAGAACACTGAAGCTTTCTTT; CDR3: CASSESYGQNTEAFF
D: TRBD2; V: TRBV27; J: TRBJ2-2; size: -; DNA: TGTGCCAGCAGTTGGCCTAGCGGGGGGGCGACCGGGGAGCTGTTTTTT; CDR3: CASSWPSGGATGELFF
D: -; V: TRBV5-6; J: TRBJ2-1; size: many; DNA: TGTGCCAGCAGCTTAGGTGGGGGATCCTACAATGAGCAGTTCTTC; CDR3: CASSLGGGSYNEQFF
D: -; V: TRBV7-8; J: TRBJ2-1; size: many; DNA: TGTGCCAGCAGCTTAAGATCTGGGGGTGGTGAGCAGTTCTTC; CDR3: CASSLRSGGGEQFF
D: -; V: TRBV6-2/TRBV6-3; J: TRBJ2-2; size: few; DNA: TGTGCCAGCAGTTACGTTAGCGGGGAGCTGTTTTTT; CDR3: CASSYVSGELFF
D: TRBD1; V: TRBV29-1; J: TRBJ1-2; size: -; DNA: TGCAGCGCGCGGGACAGCGCCCTCTATGGCTACACCTTC; CDR3: CSARDSALYGYTF
D: TRBD2; V: TRBV7-8; J: TRBJ2-5; size: many; DNA: TGTGCCAGCAGCTTAGAGCGGGAGGAGCTAGCCGCAGAGACCCAGTACTTC; CDR3: CASSLEREELAAETQYF
D: -; V: TRBV27; J: TRBJ2-3; size: few; DNA: TGTGCCAGCAGTTATTGGGTGGATCACACAGATACGCAGTATTTT; CDR3: CASSYWVDHTDTQYF
D: -; V: TRBV7-3; J: TRBJ2-2; size: -; DNA: TGTGCCAGCAGAAAATTCGGGGGTAACACCGGGGAGCTGTTTTTT; CDR3: CASRKFGGNTGELFF
D: TRBD1; V: TRBV11-2; J: TRBJ2-3; size: -; DNA: TGTGCCAGCATCGTAAATACCGGGACAGGGTTATTCCAAACCCCTTCTGAGGGGCAGTATTTT; CDR3: CASIVNTGTGLFQTPSEGQYF
D: -; V: TRBV20-1; J: TRBJ2-7; size: -; DNA: TGCAGTGCTAGAGGTTCCCGGGAACTTTACGAGCAGTACTTC; CDR3: CSARGSRELYEQYF
D: TRBD2; V: TRBV7-6; J: TRBJ2-1; size: many; DNA: TGTGCCAGCAGCCTCGGGGACTACGGGCACAATGAGCAGTTCTTC; CDR3: CASSLGDYGHNEQFF
D: TRBD1; V: TRBV27; J: TRBJ1-5; size: -; DNA: TGTGCCAGCAGTCCCCGGGACAGTTTTAGCAATCAGCCCCAGCATTTT; CDR3: CASSPRDSFSNQPQHF
D: -; V: TRBV6-2/TRBV6-3; J: TRBJ1-5; size: -; DNA: TGTGCCAGCAGGGAGGGCACGGTCCAGCATTTT; CDR3: CASREGTVQHF
D: -; V: TRBV6-5; J: TRBJ2-3; size: -; DNA: TGTGCCAGCAGTTACTTACATGCTTGGGGCACAGATACGCAGTATTTT; CDR3: CASSYLHAWGTDTQYF
D: TRBD1; V: TRBV6-1; J: TRBJ1-4; size: few; DNA: TGTGCCAGCAGTCTCCGGACAGGGGGCTACGAAAAACTGTTTTTT; CDR3: CASSLRTGGYEKLFF
D: -; V: TRBV7-9; J: TRBJ2-1; size: -; DNA: TGTGCCAGCAGTTCAGCCCAGCATGAGCAGTTCTTC; CDR3: CASSSAQHEQFF
D: -; V: TRBV6-2/TRBV6-3; J: TRBJ2-1; size: -; DNA: TGTGCCAGCAGAGACCACTCCTACAATGAGCAGTTCTTC; CDR3: CASRDHSYNEQFF
D: TRBD1; V: TRBV7-6; J: TRBJ2-5; size: -; DNA: TGTGCCAGCAGCTCCTCGAGGACAGGGGCCTGGCCCGAGACCCAGTACTTC; CDR3: CASSSSRTGAWPETQYF
D: TRBD1; V: TRBV6-6; J: TRBJ2-3; size: many; DNA: TGTGCCAGCAGTTACAACGCTAGGGGGCTCACAGATACGCAGTATTTT; CDR3: CASSYNARGLTDTQYF
D: TRBD1; V: TRBV27; J: TRBJ2-7; size: few; DNA: TGTGCCAGCAGTCCACTTGGGACAGGTCTTTCCTCCTACGAGCAGTACTTC; CDR3: CASSPLGTGLSSYEQYF
D: TRBD1; V: TRBV7-2; J: TRBJ1-5; size: medium-sized; DNA: TGTGCCAGCAGCGCCTGGGACAGGGGGAATCAGCCCCAGCATTTT; CDR3: CASSAWDRGNQPQHF
D: -; V: TRBV2; J: TRBJ2-2; size: -; DNA: TGTGCCAGGTCGGCTGGGGGCAACACCGGGGAGCTGTTTTTT; CDR3: CARSAGGNTGELFF
D: TRBD2; V: TRBV7-7; J: TRBJ2-1; size: -; DNA: TGTGCTAGCAGCTTAGCCGGGACTAGCGGGGGAATAAATGAGCAGTTCTTC; CDR3: CASSLAGTSGGINEQFF
D: -; V: TRBV6-6; J: TRBJ2-2; size: few; DNA: TGTGCCAGCAGTTACTTCTTTCAGGTCCCCGGGGAGCTGTTTTTT; CDR3: CASSYFFQVPGELFF